The sequence of this TCR beta chain was determined in a study of T cell responses to AZD1222 COVID-19 vaccine. Study background: Combined were second doses at about 4 or about 12 weeks. Broader study findings: It was only a handful of AZD1222 recipients who were seropositive at baseline. Compared with day 0, the breadth and depth of the Spike-specific TCR repertoire rose significantly after two doses of AZD1222.

TCRdb's copy holds only in-frame clones and misses some; the assay was immunoSEQ multiplex PCR. The sample includes about 85,000 clones, about 86% of them seen just once. The CDR3 runs to 12 residues. Germline loops: CDR1 DFQATT, CDR2 SNEGSKA (reference sequence). V was clipped by 3 bases and J by 1 base, with 6 bases between them. A word on this clone: Its cognate antigen is unknown.

The sequence came from an adult in good health. The V call is TRBV20-1, the J call TRBJ2-5; D not certain. The specimen comprised peripheral blood, sampled on day 0 of AZD1222 vaccination. The CDR3 bases are TGCAGTGCTAGTGGTCTCCAAGAGACCCAGTACTTC. Translated, it gives CSASGLQETQYF.